This TCR beta chain was identified during a study of blood T cell repertoires in COVID-19. Authors' processing steps: Reference gene primers were amplified, and this amplification served to estimate nucleated cell counts. Some clones are missing from TCRdb's copy, which holds only in-frame ones; the method was immunoSEQ multiplex PCR. V, J and clone size derive from that table, while D and trimming were established from the DNA sequence. The table shows about 310,000 clones, with approximately 89% occurring only once. The CDR3 has 13 amino acids. Germline CDR1 is SQVTM and CDR2 is ANQGSEA. The ends lost 1 base at V and 7 bases at J; junction bases unmatched: 3.

This TCR derives from a woman aged 25 to 39 who had recovered from COVID-19. J is TRBJ1-4 and V is TRBV29-1, with TRBD1 matching over 7 bases. The source material was PBMCs or T cells enriched from blood (not recorded which). DNA of the CDR3: TGCAGCGTTGAAGCCCAGGGGGGTGAAAAACTGTTTTTT. It specifies CSVEAQGGEKLFF.